What follows are 9 T cell receptor beta chains derived from one specimen sequenced in a study of T cell responses to AZD1222 COVID-19 vaccine. The assay was immunoSEQ multiplex PCR, and TCRdb's table has in-frame clones only and misses some. This sample has some 150,000 clones, with approximately 90% found just once. The sequenced sample was peripheral blood, obtained after recovery from COVID-19. Every receptor here comes from an adult who had recovered from COVID-19.

The CDR3 coding sequence is TGTGCCAGCAGCCCAATCGGGGGTGGGGAGCTGTTTTTT. The encoded protein is CASSPIGGGELFF. The V call is TRBV6-2 or TRBV6-3, the J call TRBJ2-2; perhaps TRBD2 as D (6 bases). Between the trimmed V and J ends, which lost 6 bases and 8 bases, there was a span of 13 bases. The CDR3 totals 13 residues. Per the germline V gene, CDR1 is MNHEY and CDR2 is SVGEGT.

This clone was found once. CDR3 sequence reads: CASSPTRAASTDTQYF. The CDR3 DNA reads as TGTGCCAGCAGCCCGACTAGGGCGGCTAGCACAGATACGCAGTATTTT. The chain joins TRBV3-1 (or the pseudogene TRBV3-2) to TRBJ2-3; maybe TRBD2 (6 bases). Germline V gene data show CDR1 as LGHDT and CDR2 as YNNKEL (reference sequence). The CDR3 length is 16 residues. V dropped 4 bases and J dropped 0 bases, with 14 bases sitting between them.

This rearrangement joins TRBV4-2 to TRBJ2-3; the D is unclear. Trimming shortened V by 2 bases and J by 2 bases, and 5 bases separated the two germline ends. The CDR3 extends over 13 amino acids. The germline V gene encodes CDR1 LGHNA and CDR2 YNFKEQ. The CDR3 region is CASSQPYTDTQYF. The CDR3 coding sequence is TGTGCCAGCAGCCAACCTTACACAGATACGCAGTATTTT.

This chain uses TRBV7-6 with TRBJ2-5; 8 bases are a match to TRBD1. The CDR3 sequence is 17 residues long. After removal of 1 base from V and 5 bases from J, the junction contained 12 bases not matched to a gene. Germline values: CDR1 SGHVS, CDR2 FNYEAQ. The CDR3 is CASSLVGGTGGQETQYF. CDR3 nucleotides: TGTGCCAGCAGCTTAGTGGGCGGGACAGGCGGCCAGGAGACCCAGTACTTC.

This chain uses TRBV10-1 with TRBJ1-1; weak D call: TRBD1 (5 bases). V dropped 6 bases and J dropped 0 bases, with 14 bases sitting between them. The CDR3 is 15 amino acids. Germline assignment: CDR1 WNHNN and CDR2 SYGVQD (reference sequence). The DNA of the CDR3 is TGCGCCAGCAGAGCCACAGGAGCGGTGAACACTGAAGCTTTCTTT. Amino acids: CASRATGAVNTEAFF.

The J gene is TRBJ2-1, the V gene TRBV28; D is unclear. This CDR3 region has 14 residues. Germline V gene sequence: CDR1 MDHEN, CDR2 SYDVKM. Trimming cost V 8 bases and J 6 bases, with 17 bases left between them. The CDR3 is CASRTGPVTNEQFF. CDR3 coding DNA: TGTGCCAGCCGCACCGGGCCTGTAACCAATGAGCAGTTCTTC.

This chain links TRBV6-5 with TRBJ1-1; TRBD1 might be the D (5 bases). CDR3 size: 13 residues. Germline-derived CDR1 and CDR2 are MNHEY and SVGAGI. With 6 bases removed from V and 3 bases from J, the gap between germline ends came to 11 bases. CDR3 nucleotides: TGTGCCAGCAGCGTCGACAGATACACTGAAGCTTTCTTT. Translating gives CASSVDRYTEAFF.

The chain couples TRBV6-6 to TRBJ2-7; no clear D. Germline assignment: CDR1 MNHNY and CDR2 SVGAGI (reference sequence). The ends were cut back, 0 bases at V and 3 bases at J, with 9 bases in the middle. The CDR3 covers 14 residues. CDR3 in amino acids: CASSYSSLYYEQYF. CDR3 sequence (DNA): TGTGCCAGCAGTTACTCTAGCCTCTACTACGAGCAGTACTTC.

The rearrangement links TRBV21-1 to TRBJ2-7; the table calls TRBD2, which could not be checked here. TRBV21-1 is tagged as a pseudogene. This CDR3 is 15 amino acids long. The CDR3 nucleotides read TGTGCCAGCAGCAATAAAACTAGCGGGAGGTTTGAGCAGTACTTC. Amino acid sequence: CASSNKTSGRFEQYF.